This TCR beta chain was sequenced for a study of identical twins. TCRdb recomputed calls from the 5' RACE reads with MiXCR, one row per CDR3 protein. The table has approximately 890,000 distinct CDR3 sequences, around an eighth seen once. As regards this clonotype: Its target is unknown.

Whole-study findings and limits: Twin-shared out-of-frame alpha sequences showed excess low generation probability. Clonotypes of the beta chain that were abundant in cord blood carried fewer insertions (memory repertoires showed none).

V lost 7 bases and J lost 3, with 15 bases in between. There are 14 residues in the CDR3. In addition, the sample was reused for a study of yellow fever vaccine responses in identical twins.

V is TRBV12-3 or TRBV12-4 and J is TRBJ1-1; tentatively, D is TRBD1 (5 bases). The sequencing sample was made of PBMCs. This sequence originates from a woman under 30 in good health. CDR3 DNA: TGTGCCAGCACCCCGGGCAGGGCGGACACTGAAGCTTTCTTT. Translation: CASTPGRADTEAFF.